The 23 T cell receptor beta chains below were found in one sample sequenced in a study of blood T cell repertoires in COVID-19. Using immunoSEQ multiplex PCR, the repertoire was profiled, and TCRdb retains in-frame clones only, with some absent. The sample gives about 270,000 clones, approximately 90% of which show up once; roughly 2.8% is in the top ten. Specimen: PBMCs or T cells enriched from blood (not recorded which). Every receptor here comes from a man aged 35 to 55 who had been exposed to COVID-19.

V is TRBV28 and J is TRBJ1-2, with D maybe TRBD1 (6 bases). The CDR3 runs to 12 residues. Trimming removed 8 bases from V and 6 bases from J, with 13 bases in between. The V gene's germline CDR1 is MDHEN and CDR2 SYDVKM. This chain's CDR3 is CASQLGADGYTF. The DNA of the CDR3 is TGTGCCAGCCAATTGGGGGCGGATGGCTACACCTTC.

The chain is built from TRBV7-9 and TRBJ1-3, with D possibly being TRBD1 (6 bases). V was cut by 3 bases and J by 6 bases, with 15 bases left in between. The CDR3 has 15 residues. CDR1 and CDR2 from the germline V gene are SEHNR and FQNEAQ (reference sequence). The DNA of the CDR3 is TGTGCCAGCAGCTTGAGTACAGGGTTCGCAAACACCATATATTTT. Encoded protein: CASSLSTGFANTIYF.

The V gene is TRBV24-1, the J gene TRBJ1-4, with D unresolved. The V and J ends lost 7 bases and 5 bases respectively, with 10 bases between them. In germline, CDR1 is KGHDR, CDR2 SFDVKD. The CDR3 totals 13 residues. CDR3 nucleotide sequence: TGTGCCACCAGCCTCGCGGCGAATGAAAAACTGTTTTTT. Translating it yields CATSLAANEKLFF.

V gene TRBV20-1 combines with J gene TRBJ2-5; no reliable D call. Trimming removed 6 bases from V and 5 bases from J, with 10 bases in between. Germline V lookup: CDR1 DFQATT, CDR2 SNEGSKA (reference sequence). The CDR3 covers 11 residues. CDR3 residues: CSAPTGETQYF. In DNA form, the CDR3 reads TGCAGTGCACCCACCGGGGAGACCCAGTACTTC.

Turning to this clone: This CDR3 is also generated by other DNA sequences in the sample. V is TRBV5-1 and J is TRBJ1-2; D call uncertain. Germline V gene sequence: CDR1 SGHRS, CDR2 YFSETQ. The germline V and J ends were trimmed by 0 bases and 5 bases, with 5 bases remaining between them. The CDR3 is 12 amino acids. The CDR3 bases are TGCGCCAGCAGCTTGGCGGGGTATGGCTACACCTTC. This encodes CASSLAGYGYTF.

The V and J genes are TRBV19 and TRBJ2-1; D uncertain. V lost 4 bases and J lost 6, with 10 bases in between. This CDR3 comprises 13 residues. Germline V gives CDR1 LNHDA, CDR2 SQIVND (reference sequence). The CDR3 protein is CASSTQLSNEQFF. CDR3 sequence (DNA): TGTGCCAGTAGTACCCAACTGAGCAATGAGCAGTTCTTC.

The genes are TRBV7-2 and TRBJ2-7, with TRBD2 matching 14 bases. Germline V gene data show CDR1 as SGHTA and CDR2 as FQGNSA. The ends lost 5 bases at V and 2 bases at J; junction bases unmatched: 14. CDR3 length: 19 residues. CDR3 residues: CASSQTGLAGALVPYEQYF. The CDR3 DNA follows: TGTGCCAGCAGCCAAACGGGACTAGCGGGAGCGTTGGTCCCCTACGAGCAGTACTTC.

The chain combines TRBV28 with TRBJ1-5; a possible D gene is TRBD1 (5 bases). V lost 9 bases, J lost 3 bases, and 12 bases lay in between. This CDR3 comprises 13 residues. The germline V gene encodes CDR1 MDHEN and CDR2 SYDVKM. The CDR3 is CASRGTVNQPQHF. For the CDR3, the DNA is TGTGCCAGTCGGGGGACGGTCAATCAGCCCCAGCATTTT.

This chain joins TRBV18 and TRBJ2-5; 14 nucleotides line up with TRBD2. J gave up 5 bases and V 0 bases, and 5 bases lay outside the gene matches. CDR1 and CDR2 (germline): KGHSH, LQKENI. The CDR3 runs to 17 residues. CDR3 sequence: CASSPPTSGRAGETQYF. CDR3 DNA sequence: TGTGCCAGCTCACCACCGACTAGCGGGAGGGCCGGGGAGACCCAGTACTTC.

The chain combines TRBV6-5 with TRBJ1-2; D is possibly TRBD1 (6 bases). The V end lost 6 bases, the J end lost 1 base, and 9 bases lay between the germline ends. Germline values: CDR1 MNHEY, CDR2 SVGAGI. The CDR3 consists of 13 residues. CDR3 DNA sequence: TGTGCCAGCAGCGGACAGCTTAACTATGGCTACACCTTC. Translating it yields CASSGQLNYGYTF.

Comments on this clone: The same CDR3 can be traced to other DNA sequences in this sample. The V gene is TRBV7-9, the J gene TRBJ2-5, with 13 positions matching TRBD2. The germline V gene has CDR1 SEHNR and CDR2 FQNEAQ (reference sequence). The CDR3 is made up of 15 amino acids. Trimming removed 6 bases from V and 0 bases from J; junction bases left unmatched: 1. CDR3 nucleotides: TGTGCCAGCAGGACTAGCGGGAGGTACCAAGAGACCCAGTACTTC. Translation: CASRTSGRYQETQYF.

The chain couples TRBV4-1 to TRBJ1-5; D uncertain. The V gene's germline CDR1 is MGHRA and CDR2 YSYEKL. The CDR3 has 13 amino acids. V lost 1 base to trimming and J lost 5 bases, with 6 bases between them. The CDR3: CASSQVGDQPQHF. The CDR3 DNA sequence: TGCGCCAGCAGCCAAGTCGGGGATCAGCCCCAGCATTTT.

Comments on this clone: A read error may account for a junction end that differs from germline. This sequence joins TRBV28 and TRBJ1-2; 12 nucleotides match TRBD1. CDR1 is MDHEN, CDR2 SYDVKM, per germline. The CDR3 length is 12 residues. The CDR3 coding sequence is TGTGCCAGCAGTTTCGGGACAGGGGGCTGGGCCTTC. Amino acid sequence: CASSFGTGGWAF.

The chain is built from TRBV5-1 and TRBJ1-5; 7 bases agree with TRBD1. V was pared by 0 bases and J by 3 bases, with 3 bases of the junction left unmatched. The CDR3 sequence is 15 residues long. Germline lookup yields CDR1 SGHRS and CDR2 YFSETQ. The CDR3 DNA reads as TGCGCCAGCAGCTTGGAGGGACAGCTCAATCAGCCCCAGCATTTT. Translation: CASSLEGQLNQPQHF.

V and J are TRBV18 and TRBJ2-1; 9 bases align to TRBD2. In germline, CDR1 is KGHSH, CDR2 LQKENI. The CDR3 runs to 16 residues. V gave up 3 bases and J gave up 2 bases; unmatched junction bases: 5. DNA for the CDR3: TGTGCCAGCTCACCTTATAGCGGGAGAGCCTACAATGAGCAGTTCTTC. Protein: CASSPYSGRAYNEQFF.

The gene calls are TRBV4-1 and TRBJ2-5, with 8 bases identical to TRBD1. This CDR3 comprises 14 residues. V shed 2 bases, J shed 4 bases, and the junction held 3 bases outside the gene matches. Germline V gene lookup returns CDR1 MGHRA and CDR2 YSYEKL. The CDR3 spells CASSQTDRGETQYF. The CDR3 bases are TGCGCCAGCAGCCAAACCGACAGGGGAGAGACCCAGTACTTC.

The J gene is TRBJ1-2, the V gene TRBV3-1 (or the pseudogene TRBV3-2); D gene uncertain. The CDR3 spans 13 residues. The germline gives CDR1 LGHDT, CDR2 YNNKEL (reference sequence). Trimming cost V 0 bases and J 6 bases, with 8 bases left between them. The CDR3 reads CASSQERGNGYTF. CDR3 nucleotide sequence: TGTGCCAGCAGCCAAGAGAGAGGGAATGGCTACACCTTC.

CDR3 loop: CASSVATIGVLSSYNEQFF. The CDR3 nucleotides are TGTGCCAGCAGCGTAGCTACAATCGGGGTCCTTAGCTCCTACAATGAGCAGTTCTTC. The chain recombines TRBV9 with TRBJ2-1, with D possibly being TRBD2 (5 bases). This CDR3 comprises 19 residues. Per the germline V gene, CDR1 is SGDLS and CDR2 is YYNGEE. Trimming took 0 bases from V and 0 from J, leaving 19 bases between them. Filled out from reference TRBV9 and TRBJ2-1, the complete variable domain reads DSGVTQTPKHLITATGQRVTLRCSPRSGDLSVYWYQQSLDQGLQFLIQYYNGEERAKGNILERFSAQQFPDLHSELNLSSLELGDSALYFCASSVATIGVLSSYNEQFFGPGTRLTVL.

The J gene is TRBJ1-5, the V gene TRBV14; D not certain. Germline loops: CDR1 SGHDN, CDR2 FVKESK. Trimming removed 10 bases at V and 1 base at J, with 11 bases between. The CDR3 totals 13 residues. As DNA, the CDR3 is TGTGCCACCTCGCTGGGCAGCAATCAGCCCCAGCATTTT. Its protein product is CATSLGSNQPQHF.

The V call is TRBV3-1 (or the pseudogene TRBV3-2), the J call TRBJ1-2, with TRBD1 as a possible D gene (6 bases). This CDR3 has 13 amino acids. Germline V gene lookup returns CDR1 LGHDT and CDR2 YNNKEL (reference sequence). Trimming left V 8 bases short and J 7 bases short, with 17 bases between. For the CDR3, the DNA is TGTGCCAGCTGTGACAGGACCCCCTTTGGCTACACCTTC. Its protein product is CASCDRTPFGYTF.

V gene TRBV27 combines with J gene TRBJ1-5, with 7 bases that match TRBD1. CDR1 and CDR2 from the germline V gene are MNHEY and SMNVEV (reference sequence). CDR3 length: 14 residues. Losses at the gene ends were 8 bases for V and 1 base for J; bases not matched to a gene: 5. CDR3 bases: TGTGCCAGCGCAGGGACAGAGAGCAATCAGCCCCAGCATTTT. It codes for CASAGTESNQPQHF.

This clone came up once. The chain recombines TRBV4-2 with TRBJ2-2; D possibly corresponds to TRBD1 (6 bases). Trimming took off 0 bases at V and 7 bases at J, with 15 bases between the two ends. This CDR3 is 16 amino acids long. Per the germline V gene, CDR1 is LGHNA and CDR2 is YNFKEQ. CDR3 region: CASSQEVPGVSGELFF. The CDR3 coding sequence is TGTGCCAGCAGCCAAGAAGTACCAGGGGTCAGCGGGGAGCTGTTTTTT.

V gene TRBV14 combines with J gene TRBJ2-1; the match to TRBD1 covers 7 bases. V shed 3 bases and J 1 base; nucleotides not matched to a gene: 6. Germline V gene data show CDR1 as SGHDN and CDR2 as FVKESK. This CDR3 has 16 residues. The CDR3 protein is CASSQDRTASYNEQFF. For the CDR3, the DNA is TGTGCCAGCAGCCAGGACAGGACAGCTTCCTACAATGAGCAGTTCTTC.